The entry below gives a single TCR beta chain sequence along with its context. The antigen is undetermined. One junction end does not reproduce the germline sequence, and a read error may be involved. Before being chosen for sequencing, patients had shown CD8+CD57+ cell expansion by flow cytometry. The patients all had a severe acquired aplastic anemia diagnosis. Patients had undergone no therapy by the time their blood was sampled. This sample is part of a study of CD8+CD57+ T cells in acquired aplastic anemia. Study context: On average, sorted CD4+ and CD8+ cells gave roughly 3 ug of DNA.

Findings and caveats of the study: Patients and controls had in common 25 to 30 CD8+ CDR3 sequences.

Profiles of TCR beta VDJ and CDR3 were generated from a genomic DNA template. TCRdb fed the reads into MiXCR, producing one record per CDR3 protein. The sample includes around 250,000 distinct CDR3 sequences, around 82% of them seen just once. The CDR3 covers 13 residues. CDR1 and CDR2 from the germline V gene are SGHTA and FQGNSA. Sequenced sample: sorted CD4+, CD8+, or CD8+CD57+ T cells (not recorded which) from PBMCs. This chain joins TRBV7-2 and TRBJ2-3, with no clear D. The TCR originated in a human donor with aplastic anemia. DNA of the CDR3: TGTGCCAGCAGCTTAGCGGGCACACAGACGCACAGTTTT. Amino acids: CASSLAGTQTHSF.